The sample holds many counts of the clone carrying this T cell receptor (beta chain). Its specificity is unknown. CDR3 length: 14 amino acids. Germline loops: CDR1 MDHEN, CDR2 SYDVKM. V shed 8 bases and J 5 bases; nucleotides not matched to a gene: 8. The sample belongs to a study of identical twins. Study results and limitations: Researchers reported excess low generation probability among twin-shared out-of-frame alpha sequences.

A universal primer site was incorporated via template switching, and the cDNA contained unique molecular identifiers. TCRdb analysed the 5' RACE reads with MiXCR anew, one entry per CDR3 protein. The data contain roughly 570,000 distinct CDR3 sequences, roughly 9.9% of them singletons. These same data were also listed under a study on yellow fever vaccine responses in identical twins.

The receptor comes from a woman aged 18 to 35 in good health. The chain carries TRBV28 and TRBJ2-4; 8 bases line up with TRBD2. What was sequenced was PBMCs. The CDR3 nucleotides read TGTGCCAGCGTCGGGGGGGGCGTTCAAAACATTCAGTACTTC. It translates to CASVGGGVQNIQYF.